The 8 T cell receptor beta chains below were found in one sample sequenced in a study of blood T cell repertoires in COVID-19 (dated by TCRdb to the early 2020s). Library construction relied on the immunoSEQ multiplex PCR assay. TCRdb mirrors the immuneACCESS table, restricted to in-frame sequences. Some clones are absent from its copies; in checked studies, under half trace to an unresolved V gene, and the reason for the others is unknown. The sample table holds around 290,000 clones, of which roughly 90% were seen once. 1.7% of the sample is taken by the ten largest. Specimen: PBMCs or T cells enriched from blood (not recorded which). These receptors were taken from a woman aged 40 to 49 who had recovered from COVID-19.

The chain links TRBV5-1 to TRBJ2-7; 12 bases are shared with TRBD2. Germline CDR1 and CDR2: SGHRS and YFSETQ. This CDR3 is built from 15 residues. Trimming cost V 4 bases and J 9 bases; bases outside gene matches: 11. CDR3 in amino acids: CASSPTSGGSGRQYF. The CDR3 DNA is TGCGCCAGCAGCCCGACTAGCGGGGGTTCTGGACGGCAGTACTTC. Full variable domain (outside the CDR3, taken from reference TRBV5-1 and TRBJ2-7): KAGVTQTPRYLIKTRGQQVTLSCSPISGHRSVSWYQQTPGQGLQFLFEYFSETQRNKGNFPGRFSGRQFSNSRSEMNVSTLELGDSALYLCASSPTSGGSGRQYFGPGTRLTVT.

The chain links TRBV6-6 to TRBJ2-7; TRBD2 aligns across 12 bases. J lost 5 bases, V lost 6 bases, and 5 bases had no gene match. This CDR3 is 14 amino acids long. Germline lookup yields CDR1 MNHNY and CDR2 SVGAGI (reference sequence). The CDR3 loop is CASSRTSGDNEQYF. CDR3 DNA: TGTGCCAGCAGCAGGACTAGCGGGGATAACGAGCAGTACTTC.

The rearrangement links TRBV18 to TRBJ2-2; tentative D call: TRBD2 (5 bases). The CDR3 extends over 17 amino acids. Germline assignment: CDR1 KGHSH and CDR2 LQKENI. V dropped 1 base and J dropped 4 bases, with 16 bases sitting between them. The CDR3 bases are TGTGCCAGCTCACCACTGAGGGTTTCTCAACTCACCGGGGAGCTGTTTTTT. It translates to CASSPLRVSQLTGELFF.

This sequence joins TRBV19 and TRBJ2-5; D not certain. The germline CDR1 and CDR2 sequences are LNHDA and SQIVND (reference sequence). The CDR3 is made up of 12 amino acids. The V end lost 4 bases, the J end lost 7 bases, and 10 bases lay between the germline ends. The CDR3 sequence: CASSSVGGTQYF. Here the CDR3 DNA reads TGTGCCAGTAGTAGTGTCGGTGGGACCCAGTACTTC.

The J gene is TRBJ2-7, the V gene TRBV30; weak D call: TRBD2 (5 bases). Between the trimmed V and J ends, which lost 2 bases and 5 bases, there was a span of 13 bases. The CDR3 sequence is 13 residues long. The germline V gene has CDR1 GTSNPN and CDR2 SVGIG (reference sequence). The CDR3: CAWSRRALDEQYF. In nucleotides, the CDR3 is TGTGCCTGGAGTCGGCGGGCTCTGGACGAGCAGTACTTC.

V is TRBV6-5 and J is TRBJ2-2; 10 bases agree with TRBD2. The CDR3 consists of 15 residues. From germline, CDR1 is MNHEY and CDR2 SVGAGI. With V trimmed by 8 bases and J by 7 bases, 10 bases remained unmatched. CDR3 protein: CASARASGGIGELFF. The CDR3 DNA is TGTGCCAGCGCTCGGGCTAGCGGGGGTATCGGGGAGCTGTTTTTT.

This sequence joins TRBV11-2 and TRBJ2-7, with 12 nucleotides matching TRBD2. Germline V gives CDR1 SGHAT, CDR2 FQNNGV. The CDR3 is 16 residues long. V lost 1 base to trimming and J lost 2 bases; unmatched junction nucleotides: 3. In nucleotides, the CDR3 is TGTGCCAGCAGCTTAGGGACTAGCGGGACCGCCTACGAGCAGTACTTC. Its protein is CASSLGTSGTAYEQYF.

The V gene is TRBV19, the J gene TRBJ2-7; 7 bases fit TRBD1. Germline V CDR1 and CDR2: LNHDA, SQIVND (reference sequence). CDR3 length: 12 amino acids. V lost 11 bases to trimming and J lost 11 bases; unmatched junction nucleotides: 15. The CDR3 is CAPIWDSELEYF. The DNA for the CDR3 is TGTGCCCCTATCTGGGACAGCGAGTTGGAGTACTTC.